Listed below are T cell receptor beta chains from one sample, sequenced in a study of cytomegalovirus exposure and HLA in healthy donors. Measured with immunoSEQ multiplex PCR; TCRdb has only the in-frame clones, and not every one. The profile shows some 65,000 clones, more than 70% of them singletons. The sample consisted of PBMCs. Receptors were obtained from a woman aged 40 to 50 in good health and CMV-seropositive. The CDR3 runs from the conserved cysteine through the conserved F or W. Fields, in order: clone size, V gene, D gene, CDR3 length, J gene, CDR3 protein, CDR3 DNA. A D gene is named only where the DNA matches it firmly. The size entry is marked missing in some rows and otherwise reads once, few, many or a size class.

clone_size: NA
v_call: TRBV7-8
d_call: NA
cdr3_length: 15
j_call: TRBJ2-2
cdr3_aa: CASSLGGQNTGELFF
cdr3_nt: TGTGCCAGCAGCTTAGGGGGACAGAACACCGGGGAGCTGTTTTTT

clone_size: NA
v_call: TRBV7-8
d_call: NA
cdr3_length: 15
j_call: TRBJ1-1
cdr3_aa: CASSSWGTGGTEAFF
cdr3_nt: TGTGCCAGCAGCTCATGGGGTACGGGGGGCACTGAAGCTTTCTTT

clone_size: NA
v_call: TRBV10-3
d_call: NA
cdr3_length: 17
j_call: TRBJ1-1
cdr3_aa: CAISESSRRSTNTEAFF
cdr3_nt: TGTGCCATCAGTGAGTCCTCTCGACGGAGTACAAACACTGAAGCTTTCTTT

clone_size: NA
v_call: TRBV6-5
d_call: TRBD1
cdr3_length: 14
j_call: TRBJ1-4
cdr3_aa: CASRSGQSNEKLFF
cdr3_nt: TGTGCCAGCCGTTCGGGACAGAGTAATGAAAAACTGTTTTTT

clone_size: NA
v_call: TRBV19
d_call: NA
cdr3_length: 13
j_call: TRBJ1-1
cdr3_aa: CASSIDLSTEAFF
cdr3_nt: TGTGCCAGTAGTATAGATCTCAGCACTGAAGCTTTCTTT

clone_size: NA
v_call: TRBV5-1
d_call: NA
cdr3_length: 14
j_call: TRBJ2-3
cdr3_aa: CASSPIAGTDTQYF
cdr3_nt: TGCGCCAGCAGCCCGATAGCGGGCACAGATACGCAGTATTTT

clone_size: NA
v_call: TRBV6-6
d_call: NA
cdr3_length: 14
j_call: TRBJ1-2
cdr3_aa: CASSYSVRNYGYTF
cdr3_nt: TGTGCCAGCAGTTACTCGGTCAGGAACTATGGCTACACCTTC

clone_size: NA
v_call: TRBV29-1
d_call: TRBD1
cdr3_length: 14
j_call: TRBJ2-7
cdr3_aa: CSGSGTGSSYEQYF
cdr3_nt: TGCAGCGGTTCCGGGACAGGGAGTTCCTACGAGCAGTACTTC

clone_size: few
v_call: TRBV5-4
d_call: TRBD1
cdr3_length: 19
j_call: TRBJ1-4
cdr3_aa: CASSSLEGAQGATNEKLFF
cdr3_nt: TGTGCCAGCAGCTCCCTGGAGGGGGCACAGGGCGCAACTAATGAAAAACTGTTTTTT

clone_size: NA
v_call: TRBV27
d_call: NA
cdr3_length: 16
j_call: TRBJ1-1
cdr3_aa: CASSGNQDRINTEAFF
cdr3_nt: TGTGCCAGCAGTGGTAATCAGGACAGAATTAACACTGAAGCTTTCTTT

clone_size: once
v_call: TRBV15
d_call: NA
cdr3_length: 13
j_call: TRBJ1-5
cdr3_aa: CATSSRDDQPQHF
cdr3_nt: TGTGCCACCAGCAGCAGGGATGATCAGCCCCAGCATTTT

clone_size: NA
v_call: TRBV7-6
d_call: NA
cdr3_length: 16
j_call: TRBJ1-3
cdr3_aa: CASSPRSGVSGNTIYF
cdr3_nt: TGTGCCAGCAGCCCACGATCGGGAGTCTCTGGAAACACCATATATTTT

clone_size: NA
v_call: TRBV9
d_call: TRBD1
cdr3_length: 19
j_call: TRBJ1-2
cdr3_aa: CASSVGGPLGTGAGYGYTF
cdr3_nt: TGTGCCAGCAGCGTAGGAGGACCCCTTGGGACAGGGGCCGGGTATGGCTACACCTTC

clone_size: NA
v_call: TRBV6-5
d_call: NA
cdr3_length: 14
j_call: TRBJ2-7
cdr3_aa: CASSYSPLRYEQYF
cdr3_nt: TGTGCCAGCAGTTACTCGCCTCTACGGTACGAGCAGTACTTC

clone_size: NA
v_call: TRBV7-9
d_call: NA
cdr3_length: 13
j_call: TRBJ1-1
cdr3_aa: CASTSDRNTEAFF
cdr3_nt: TGTGCCAGCACCTCGGACAGGAACACTGAAGCTTTCTTT

clone_size: once
v_call: TRBV6-6
d_call: NA
cdr3_length: 15
j_call: TRBJ2-3
cdr3_aa: CASIGAGTSTDTQYF
cdr3_nt: TGTGCCAGCATCGGCGCAGGGACTAGCACAGATACGCAGTATTTT

clone_size: NA
v_call: TRBV29-1
d_call: NA
cdr3_length: 13
j_call: TRBJ1-1
cdr3_aa: CSVARTVNPEAFF
cdr3_nt: TGCAGCGTGGCGAGGACAGTAAACCCTGAAGCTTTCTTT

clone_size: NA
v_call: TRBV5-4
d_call: NA
cdr3_length: 13
j_call: TRBJ2-3
cdr3_aa: CASSSGRGDTQYF
cdr3_nt: TGTGCCAGCAGCTCGGGGAGGGGGGATACGCAGTATTTT

clone_size: few
v_call: TRBV5-4
d_call: NA
cdr3_length: 12
j_call: TRBJ2-3
cdr3_aa: CASSFRADTQYF
cdr3_nt: TGTGCCAGCAGCTTTCGGGCAGATACGCAGTATTTT

clone_size: NA
v_call: TRBV23-1
d_call: TRBD1
cdr3_length: 14
j_call: TRBJ2-7
cdr3_aa: CASSRGDRGDEQYF
cdr3_nt: TGCGCCAGCAGTCGAGGGGACAGGGGAGACGAGCAGTACTTC

clone_size: few
v_call: TRBV27
d_call: TRBD1
cdr3_length: 15
j_call: TRBJ1-6
cdr3_aa: CASSFGQGPHSPLHF
cdr3_nt: TGTGCCAGCAGTTTCGGACAGGGGCCTCATTCACCCCTCCACTTT

clone_size: few
v_call: TRBV30
d_call: NA
cdr3_length: 15
j_call: TRBJ2-7
cdr3_aa: CAWSAQGQPPYEQYF
cdr3_nt: TGTGCCTGGAGTGCCCAAGGACAGCCACCATACGAGCAGTACTTC

clone_size: once
v_call: TRBV6-5
d_call: NA
cdr3_length: 16
j_call: TRBJ2-3
cdr3_aa: CASSYSIMERRDTQYF
cdr3_nt: TGTGCCAGCAGTTACTCGATAATGGAGAGGCGAGATACGCAGTATTTT

clone_size: NA
v_call: TRBV11-2
d_call: TRBD2
cdr3_length: 15
j_call: TRBJ2-5
cdr3_aa: CASSPRTSGEETQYF
cdr3_nt: TGTGCCAGCAGCCCTAGGACTAGCGGTGAAGAGACCCAGTACTTC